Following are 20 T cell receptor beta chains from one sample sequenced in a study of monozygotic twins with inflammatory bowel disease. TCRdb processed the 5' RACE reads again and assigns one entry to each CDR3 protein, with no DNA. This sample carries over 150,000 distinct CDR3 sequences, with roughly 2.3% going to the ten biggest clones. The material sequenced was blood. The origin of the receptors is a human donor with ulcerative colitis or Crohn's disease, or a healthy co-twin of an affected twin (not recorded which).

The rearrangement links TRBV11-2 to TRBJ1-4. The CDR3 is made up of 13 amino acids. CDR1 SGHAT and CDR2 FQNNGV come from the germline V gene. Here the CDR3 reads CASSLAQAEKLFF. Supplemented by reference TRBV11-2 and TRBJ1-4, the full variable domain reads EAGVAQSPRYKIIEKRQSVAFWCNPISGHATLYWYQQILGQGPKLLIQFQNNGVVDDSQLPKDRFSAERLKGVDSTLKIQPAKLEDSAVYLCASSLAQAEKLFFGSGTQLSVL.

V usage is TRBV5-4 and J usage is TRBJ2-7; TCRdb's D gene call, TRBD1, goes unchecked for lack of DNA. This CDR3 has 13 amino acids. Germline-derived CDR1 and CDR2 are SGHNT and YYREEE (reference sequence). This CDR3 is CASSLDQGGEQYF.

V usage is TRBV6-5 and J usage is TRBJ2-7. The germline V gene has CDR1 MNHEY and CDR2 SVGAGI. This CDR3 comprises 15 residues. Here the CDR3 reads CASSYSLSSSYEQYF.

The chain couples TRBV7-3 to TRBJ2-3; the D call of TRBD2 rests on TCRdb alone, since no DNA is present to check it. Germline CDR1 and CDR2: SGHTA and FQGTGA. The CDR3 has 17 residues. CDR3 sequence: CASSLFPAGGYTDTQYF.

The rearrangement links TRBV11-3 to TRBJ1-1; TCRdb's D call of TRBD1 is untestable without DNA. CDR1 and CDR2 (germline): SGHNT, YENEEA. There are 15 residues in the CDR3. CDR3 amino acids: CASSLIGQMNTEAFF.

The chain is built from TRBV7-2 and TRBJ1-3; TCRdb indicates TRBD1, and absent DNA this call remains unverified. In germline, CDR1 is SGHTA, CDR2 FQGNSA. The CDR3 is made up of 16 amino acids. The CDR3 sequence is CASSLNGGIAHSTIYF.

CDR3: CASSYSKRGGSYGYTF. The V gene is TRBV6-5, the J gene TRBJ1-2. Per the germline V gene, CDR1 is MNHEY and CDR2 is SVGAGI. There are 16 residues in the CDR3.

The chain links TRBV24-1 to TRBJ1-1. The germline CDR1 and CDR2 sequences are KGHDR and SFDVKD. This CDR3 spans 17 amino acids. This chain's CDR3 is CATSEASPSWGPAEAFF.

The J gene is TRBJ2-3, the V gene TRBV12-3 or TRBV12-4; the D gene TCRdb calls, TRBD1, cannot be checked with no DNA. The CDR3 runs 15 residues. CDR3 amino acids: CASSSRQHPTDTQYF.

The chain has TRBV20-1 and TRBJ1-3; no DNA is available, so the TRBD1 call from TCRdb remains unchecked. The CDR3 length is 15 residues. Germline values: CDR1 DFQATT, CDR2 SNEGSKA (reference sequence). CDR3 region: CSARDRTVAGNTIYF.

The J gene is TRBJ2-1, the V gene TRBV5-1; TCRdb calls TRBD2, which cannot be checked without DNA. The CDR3 is made up of 19 amino acids. Germline values: CDR1 SGHRS, CDR2 YFSETQ. CDR3 protein: CASSLASLAGFRSYNEQFF.

The chain is built from TRBV27 and TRBJ1-4. Germline lookup yields CDR1 MNHEY and CDR2 SMNVEV (reference sequence). CDR3 size: 13 residues. CDR3 residues: CASASGRNEKLFF.

This chain links TRBV7-8 with TRBJ2-1; absent DNA, TCRdb's TRBD1 call cannot be checked. The CDR3 totals 12 residues. Per germline, CDR1 SGHVS and CDR2 FQNEAQ. CDR3 loop: CASSFPGNEQFF.

This chain connects TRBV4-3 to TRBJ2-7; TCRdb proposes TRBD2, but this gene call is untestable without DNA. The CDR3 loop spans 18 amino acids. Germline values: CDR1 LGHNA, CDR2 YSLEER. This CDR3 reads CASSQEPFSTSGIYEQYF.

The rearrangement uses TRBV6-2 or TRBV6-3 and TRBJ1-5. Germline CDR1 reads MNHEY; CDR2 reads SVGEGT. This CDR3 comprises 15 residues. The CDR3 sequence: CASSYPRAGNQPQHF.

The gene calls are TRBV5-1 and TRBJ2-7; TCRdb proposes TRBD1, but this gene call is untestable without DNA. CDR3 length equals 18 residues. Germline assignment: CDR1 SGHRS and CDR2 YFSETQ. Here the CDR3 reads CASSFLYGIRDRAYEQYF.

The rearrangement uses TRBV5-5 and TRBJ2-1; with no DNA, the TCRdb D assignment of TRBD2 cannot be verified. The germline V gene encodes CDR1 SGHKS and CDR2 YYEKEE (reference sequence). The CDR3 has 16 amino acids. CDR3 loop: CASSLAPSGGYNEQFF.

The rearrangement joins TRBV5-1 to TRBJ2-1. The CDR3 runs to 15 residues. Germline assignment: CDR1 SGHRS and CDR2 YFSETQ. The CDR3 sequence is CASSMTQSLYNEQFF.

The chain uses TRBV10-3 and TRBJ2-7. Germline CDR1 ENHRY, CDR2 SYGVKD. CDR3 length: 11 residues. This chain's CDR3 is CAISEIGEQYF.

V gene TRBV4-2 combines with J gene TRBJ1-1; TCRdb calls TRBD1, which cannot be checked without DNA. The germline CDR1 and CDR2 sequences are LGHNA and YNFKEQ. CDR3 size: 15 residues. The CDR3 loop is CASSQDGQGFTEAFF.